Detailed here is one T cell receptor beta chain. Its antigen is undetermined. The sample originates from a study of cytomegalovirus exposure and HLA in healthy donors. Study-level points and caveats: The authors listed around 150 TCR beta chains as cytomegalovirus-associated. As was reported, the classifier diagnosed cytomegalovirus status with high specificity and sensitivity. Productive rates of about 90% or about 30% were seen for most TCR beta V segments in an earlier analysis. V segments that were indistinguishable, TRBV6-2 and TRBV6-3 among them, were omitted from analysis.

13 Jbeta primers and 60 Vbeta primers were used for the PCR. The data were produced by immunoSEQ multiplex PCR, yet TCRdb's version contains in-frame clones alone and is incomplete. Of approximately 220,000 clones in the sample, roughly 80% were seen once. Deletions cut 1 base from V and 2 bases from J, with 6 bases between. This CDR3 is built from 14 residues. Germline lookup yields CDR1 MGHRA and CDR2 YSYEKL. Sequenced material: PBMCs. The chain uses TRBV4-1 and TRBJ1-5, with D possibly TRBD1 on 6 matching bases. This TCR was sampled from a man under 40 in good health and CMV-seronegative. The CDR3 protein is CASSQGQGNQPQHF. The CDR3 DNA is TGCGCCAGCAGCCAAGGACAGGGCAATCAGCCCCAGCATTTT.